Listed below are T cell receptor beta chains from one sample, sequenced in a study of T-cell memory formation after mild COVID-19. From the 5' RACE reads, TCRdb called clonotypes with MiXCR, one entry per CDR3 protein. This table holds about 81,000 distinct CDR3 sequences, 20% to 30% found once. The source material was PBMCs or a T cell subset sorted from them (not recorded which). Receptor source: a man aged 18 to 29 who had mild COVID-19 (a few samples of this study predate the infection). Cell type and time point are not known. Each CDR3 is given with its conserved first and last residue. D genes are given only for firm matches. The size of a clone is reported for some rows only, either as once, few or many, or as a class for expanded clones.

>NA|16|TRBJ2-5|TRBV4-2|TRBD2
TGTGCCAGCAGCCCCCGGCTAGCGGGGTCTGAGGAGACCCAGTACTTC
CASSPRLAGSEETQYF
>few|14|TRBJ2-7|TRBV7-6|TRBD1
TGTGCCAGCAGCATAGGACAGGGGCCGCTCGAGCAGTACTTC
CASSIGQGPLEQYF
>NA|11|TRBJ1-2|TRBV29-1|NA
TGCAGCGTTCGGCCCTTGGGGGGCTACACCTTC
CSVRPLGGYTF
>many|14|TRBJ2-7|TRBV4-1|NA
TGCGCCAGCAGCCAAGACAGGTCATCCTACGAGCAGTACTTC
CASSQDRSSYEQYF
>few|16|TRBJ2-3|TRBV7-6|TRBD2
TGTGCCAGCAGCTTACTTCGGGCGGGGGGCACAGATACGCAGTATTTT
CASSLLRAGGTDTQYF
>few|14|TRBJ2-1|TRBV27|NA
TGTGCCACGAGGCCGGGGGTTTCCTACAATGAGCAGTTCTTC
CATRPGVSYNEQFF
>once|15|TRBJ2-1|TRBV12-3/TRBV12-4|TRBD2
TGTGCCAGCAACCTCCGGGGGGAGGGGTCGAATGAGCAGTTCTTC
CASNLRGEGSNEQFF
>NA|16|TRBJ1-4|TRBV7-6|NA
TGTGCCAGCAGCCCAGCCCCCTTGAAGGGTAATGAAAAACTGTTTTTT
CASSPAPLKGNEKLFF
>NA|12|TRBJ2-7|TRBV7-9|NA
TGTGCCAGCAGCTTTTGGCGAGCCCAGCAGTACTTC
CASSFWRAQQYF
>NA|17|TRBJ2-5|TRBV13|TRBD2
TGTGCCAGCAGCTTAAGTTTGGAGAGCGGGGGAGGGGAGACCCAGTACTTC
CASSLSLESGGGETQYF
>NA|12|TRBJ2-5|TRBV29-1|NA
TGCAGCGTTGAAGATAAGCAAGAGACCCAGTACTTC
CSVEDKQETQYF
>NA|16|TRBJ1-5|TRBV6-6|TRBD1
TGTGCCAGCAGTTGGACAGGGGATGGTAGCAATCAGCCCCAGCATTTT
CASSWTGDGSNQPQHF
>NA|17|TRBJ2-3|TRBV11-2|TRBD2
TGTGCCAGCAGCTTAGGGCAGACTAGCGGGAGCACAGATACGCAGTATTTT
CASSLGQTSGSTDTQYF
>many|12|TRBJ2-7|TRBV5-1|NA
TGCGCCTCGGGACAAGGATCCTACGAGCAGTACTTC
CASGQGSYEQYF
>NA|16|TRBJ2-5|TRBV12-3/TRBV12-4|NA
TGTGCCAGCAGTTTAACGCAGGACCCCCGAGTGGAGACCCAGTACTTC
CASSLTQDPRVETQYF
>few|12|TRBJ1-1|TRBV7-8|NA
TGTGCCAGCGCTGGGACGAGTTCGAAAGCTTTCTTT
CASAGTSSKAFF
>NA|12|TRBJ2-2|TRBV9|TRBD2
TGTGCCAGCGGGGGGGGCACCGGGGAGCTGTTTTTT
CASGGGTGELFF
>NA|17|TRBJ1-2|TRBV4-3|NA
TGCGCCAGCAGCCAAGAACTTTGGCAGACCTCTATCTATGGCTACACCTTC
CASSQELWQTSIYGYTF
>few|15|TRBJ2-1|TRBV5-1|NA
TGCGCCAGCAGCTTGGCGGGGGGCCCGAACAATGAGCAGTTCTTC
CASSLAGGPNNEQFF
>NA|14|TRBJ1-2|TRBV6-6|TRBD1
TGTGCCAGCAGTTCCAGGACAGGGCACTATGGCTACACCTTC
CASSSRTGHYGYTF
>NA|13|TRBJ2-5|TRBV20-1|NA
TGCAGTGCCCAAAAGCTAGCCAGAGAGACCCAGTACTTC
CSAQKLARETQYF
>once|14|TRBJ2-5|TRBV7-9|NA
TGTGCCAGCAGCTTAGTGGGCCCCCAAGAGACCCAGTACTTC
CASSLVGPQETQYF
>NA|18|TRBJ1-1|TRBV27|TRBD1
TGTGCCAGCAGTGTCCATGGGACAGGGGGCTCGGTGAACACTGAAGCTTTCTTT
CASSVHGTGGSVNTEAFF
>few|14|TRBJ1-2|TRBV6-5|NA
TGTGCCAGCAGGCCCCAAGGGGCTTCCTATGGCTACACCTTC
CASRPQGASYGYTF
>NA|14|TRBJ2-3|TRBV7-2|TRBD2
TGTGCCAGCAGCTTCGTAGCGGGGACAGATACGCAGTATTTT
CASSFVAGTDTQYF
>NA|13|TRBJ1-2|TRBV24-1|NA
TGTGCCACCAGACGAGTTTTTAACTATGGCTACACCTTC
CATRRVFNYGYTF
>NA|18|TRBJ1-2|TRBV7-2|TRBD1
TGTGCCAGCAGCTTAGGACCCCCTCCCGGGACAGGGGTGGAAGGCTACACCTTC
CASSLGPPPGTGVEGYTF
>NA|15|TRBJ2-1|TRBV4-3|TRBD2
TGCGCCAGCAGCCATGGGACTAGCGCCTACAATGAGCAGTTCTTC
CASSHGTSAYNEQFF
>NA|17|TRBJ1-5|TRBV12-2|NA
TGTGCAAGTCGCCCCGGGACAGGGGTTAATAGCAATCAGCCCCAGCATTTT
CASRPGTGVNSNQPQHF
>few|14|TRBJ2-1|TRBV5-1|TRBD2
TGCGCCAGCAAGGTCCTAGCGGGGGCCAATGAGCAGTTCTTC
CASKVLAGANEQFF
>NA|16|TRBJ1-2|TRBV5-1|NA
TGCGCCAGCAGCCTAAACCCGGGAGGATCGGACTATGGCTACACCTTC
CASSLNPGGSDYGYTF
>NA|16|TRBJ1-3|TRBV12-3/TRBV12-4|NA
TGTGCCAGCACCGATCAGGGGAACTCTGGAGGAAACGCCATATATTTT
CASTDQGNSGGNAIYF
>few|14|TRBJ2-7|TRBV4-1|TRBD1
TGCGCCAGCAGCCAAGGTCAGGGGGCCTACGAGCAGTACTTC
CASSQGQGAYEQYF
>NA|15|TRBJ1-3|TRBV4-1|NA
TGCGCCAGCAGCCAATCATCAGTGCCTGGAAACACCATATATTTT
CASSQSSVPGNTIYF
>NA|14|TRBJ1-1|TRBV21-1|NA
TGTGCCAGCAATAGGACGGGGGTAGACACTGAAGCTTTCTTT
CASNRTGVDTEAFF
>NA|14|TRBJ2-3|TRBV29-1|TRBD2
TGCAGCGTTGTCCTTGCGGGGGGCGGGGATACGCAGTATTTT
CSVVLAGGGDTQYF
>NA|16|TRBJ1-5|TRBV15|NA
TGTGCCACCAGCAGAGATGAGAGTGGGGCGGGTCAGCCCCAGCATTTT
CATSRDESGAGQPQHF
>few|13|TRBJ2-7|TRBV4-1|NA
TGCGCCAGCAGCCAAACTGGGGTTTCCGAGCAGTACTTC
CASSQTGVSEQYF